This entry describes one T cell receptor (beta chain). Its antigen is currently unknown. TCRdb re-called the reads through MiXCR, storing one row per CDR3 protein. In the table there are under 450,000 distinct CDR3 sequences, 34% of which are singletons. This sample stems from a study of T cell repertoires in cytomegalovirus infection. Whole-study context: The authors used CMV epitopes that were HLA-C-restricted (recently identified) and HLA-B-restricted (well studied). It can be stated that public TCR beta signatures indicated CMV infection as well as a matching HLA type.

V lost 0 bases and J 4 bases, leaving 12 bases between the germline ends. Germline assignment: CDR1 MGHRA and CDR2 YSYEKL. The CDR3 runs 15 residues. Points from the study as a whole: In two of eight donors, the top clonotype was HLA-C-restricted CMV-specific. Pooled public TCR beta family frequency picked out CMV carriers with the relevant HLA.

This sequence was found in a human donor in good health (CMV status not recorded). Some clones in this sample may be carry-over from other donors' samples. Sequenced here: cultured PBMCs, sampled from culture after CMV antigen stimulation. The V gene is TRBV4-1, the J gene TRBJ2-5; D is uncertain. CDR3 sequence: CASSQEIAKGETQYF. CDR3 bases: TGCGCCAGCAGCCAAGAAATAGCTAAAGGAGAGACCCAGTACTTC.